The present entry profiles one T cell receptor (beta chain) with its context. Per the authors' pipeline: Quantification of nucleated cells was approximated via reference gene primer amplification. Some clones are missing from TCRdb's copy, which holds only in-frame ones; the method was immunoSEQ multiplex PCR. The DNA gave D and trimming, while V, J and clone size come from that table. This table holds some 170,000 clones, around 90% found once. This record comes from a study of blood T cell repertoires in COVID-19. Across the study: From the United States, Italy and Spain came samples of acute and convalescent COVID-19. T cells, B-cell-depleted T cells, or PBMCs provided the cDNA or gDNA that served as material.

The sample comprised peripheral blood. The receptor's source is a woman between 45 and 60 years old with acute or convalescent COVID-19.

The CDR3 DNA reads TGTGCCAGCTCACCAAACCAGGGGGCTTGGTATGGCTACACCTTC. It is translated as CASSPNQGAWYGYTF. This sequence joins TRBV18 and TRBJ1-2, with TRBD1 identical over 8 bases. The V gene end was trimmed by 2 bases and the J gene end by 5 bases; junction bases not matched to a gene: 7. The CDR3 consists of 15 residues. The germline V gene encodes CDR1 KGHSH and CDR2 LQKENI.